The 2 T cell receptor beta chains in this list originate from one sample, sequenced in a study of graft-versus-host responses after intestinal transplantation. TCRdb's copy holds only in-frame clones and misses some; the assay was immunoSEQ multiplex PCR. The table includes tens of thousands of clones, approximately 92% detected once. Sequencing used PBMCs, obtained 98 days after intestinal transplantation. The source of these receptors is a human patient who received an intestinal transplant, so some T cells may come from the graft donor.

The chain links TRBV18 to TRBJ1-2, with D uncertain. Trimming removed 6 bases at V and 3 bases at J, with 20 bases between. This CDR3 contains 16 residues. CDR1 is KGHSH and CDR2 is LQKENI in the germline V gene. This CDR3 is CASSLLVTISYYGYTF. The CDR3 bases are TGTGCCAGCTCCCTACTAGTCACGATATCATACTATGGCTACACCTTC.

This clone was observed a handful of times. This rearrangement joins TRBV28 to TRBJ2-7; D is ambiguous. CDR3 length: 13 amino acids. The ends were cut back, 2 bases at V and 2 bases at J, with 7 bases in the middle. Germline V CDR1 and CDR2: MDHEN, SYDVKM. CDR3 coding DNA: TGTGCCAGCAGTTTAGTCGATCCCTACGAGCAGTACTTC. Translated: CASSLVDPYEQYF. Filled out from reference TRBV28 and TRBJ2-7, the complete variable domain reads DVKVTQSSRYLVKRTGEKVFLECVQDMDHENMFWYRQDPGLGLRLIYFSYDVKMKEKGDIPEGYSVSREKKERFSLILESASTNQTSMYLCASSLVDPYEQYFGPGTRLTVT.